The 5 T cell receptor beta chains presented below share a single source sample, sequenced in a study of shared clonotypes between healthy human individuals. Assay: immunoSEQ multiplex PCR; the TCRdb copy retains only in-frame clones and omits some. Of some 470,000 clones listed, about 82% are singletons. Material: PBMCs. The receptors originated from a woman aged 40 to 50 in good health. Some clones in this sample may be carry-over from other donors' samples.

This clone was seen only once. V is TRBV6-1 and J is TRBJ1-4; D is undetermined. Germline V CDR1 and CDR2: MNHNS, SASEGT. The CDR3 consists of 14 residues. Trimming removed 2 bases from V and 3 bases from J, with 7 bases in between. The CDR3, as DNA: TGTGCCAGCAGTGAATCGGGAGCTAATGAAAAACTGTTTTTT. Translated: CASSESGANEKLFF.

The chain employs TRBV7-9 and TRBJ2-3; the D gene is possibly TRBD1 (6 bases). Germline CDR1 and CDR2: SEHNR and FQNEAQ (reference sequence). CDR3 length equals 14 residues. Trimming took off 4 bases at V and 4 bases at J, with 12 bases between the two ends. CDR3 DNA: TGTGCCAGCAGCTGGGGGCCAGGCCCAGATACGCAGTATTTT. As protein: CASSWGPGPDTQYF.

The CDR3 reads CARNDWRGRTTWYGYTF. CDR3 DNA: TGTGCCAGGAACGATTGGCGGGGCAGAACTACATGGTATGGCTACACCTTC. This chain uses TRBV27 with TRBJ1-2; maybe TRBD1 (5 bases). V was shortened by 9 bases and J by 5 bases, with 28 bases between the two germline ends. Germline CDR1 and CDR2: MNHEY and SMNVEV (reference sequence). The CDR3 spans 17 residues.

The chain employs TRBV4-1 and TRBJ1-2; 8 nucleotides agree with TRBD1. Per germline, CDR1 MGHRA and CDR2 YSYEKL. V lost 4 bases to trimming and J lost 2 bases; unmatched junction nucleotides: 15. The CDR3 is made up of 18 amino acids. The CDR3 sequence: CASSRDRGRAAANYGYTF. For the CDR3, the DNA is TGCGCCAGCAGCCGCGACAGGGGACGCGCGGCGGCCAACTATGGCTACACCTTC.

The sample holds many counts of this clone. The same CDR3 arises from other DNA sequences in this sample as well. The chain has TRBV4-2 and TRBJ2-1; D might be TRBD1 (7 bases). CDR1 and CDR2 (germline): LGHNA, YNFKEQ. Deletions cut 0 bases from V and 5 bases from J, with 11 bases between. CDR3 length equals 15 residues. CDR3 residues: CASSQDQGGHNEQFF. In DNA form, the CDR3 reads TGTGCCAGCAGCCAAGACCAGGGGGGACACAATGAGCAGTTCTTC.